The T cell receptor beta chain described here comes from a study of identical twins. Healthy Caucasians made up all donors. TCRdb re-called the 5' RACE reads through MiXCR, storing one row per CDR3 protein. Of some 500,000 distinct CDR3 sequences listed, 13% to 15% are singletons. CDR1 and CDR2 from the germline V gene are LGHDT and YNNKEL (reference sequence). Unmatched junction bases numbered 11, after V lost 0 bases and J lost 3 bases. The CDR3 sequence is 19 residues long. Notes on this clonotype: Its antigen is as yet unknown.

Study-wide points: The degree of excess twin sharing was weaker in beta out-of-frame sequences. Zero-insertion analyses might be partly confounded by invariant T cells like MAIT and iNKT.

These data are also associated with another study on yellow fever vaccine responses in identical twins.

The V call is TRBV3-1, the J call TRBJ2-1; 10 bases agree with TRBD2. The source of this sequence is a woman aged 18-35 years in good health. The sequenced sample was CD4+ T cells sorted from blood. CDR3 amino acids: CASSQDPLAGALGYNEQFF. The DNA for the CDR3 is TGTGCCAGCAGCCAAGATCCGCTAGCGGGGGCCCTAGGCTACAATGAGCAGTTCTTC.